These T cell receptor beta chains were read from a single sample in a study of neurological immune-mediated disorders. Each CDR3 protein gets one entry after TCRdb re-called the 5' RACE reads with MiXCR. The sample includes tens of thousands of distinct CDR3 sequences, about an eighth seen only once; the top ten take around 2.3%. Material: PBMCs. The receptors come from a woman aged 40 to 49 in good health. Both conserved end residues are part of each CDR3. D genes are given only for firm matches. A clone size is listed for some rows: how often the clone was seen (once, few, many), or a class if it is expanded.

>TRBJ2-7|TRBV6-2/TRBV6-3|many|-
CASSSVVYSYEQYF
TGTGCCAGCAGTTCCGTAGTCTACTCCTACGAGCAGTACTTC
>TRBJ1-1|TRBV6-5|-|-
CASSYWGIEAFF
TGTGCCAGCAGTTACTGGGGCATAGAAGCTTTCTTT
>TRBJ2-5|TRBV15|many|-
CATSRGTTQETQYF
TGTGCCACCAGCCGAGGAACTACCCAGGAGACCCAGTACTTC
>TRBJ2-2|TRBV12-3/TRBV12-4|many|-
CASSWGLNTGELFF
TGTGCCAGCAGTTGGGGACTTAACACCGGGGAGCTGTTTTTT
>TRBJ2-7|TRBV3-1|many|-
CASSQENALGAYEQYF
TGTGCCAGCAGCCAAGAGAACGCACTGGGGGCCTACGAGCAGTACTTC
>TRBJ1-2|TRBV6-5|-|-
CASSYSNSEVLGYTF
TGTGCCAGCAGTTACTCGAACTCCGAGGTGCTCGGCTACACCTTC
>TRBJ2-7|TRBV20-1|many|TRBD2
CSAPDWAGGSYEQYF
TGCAGTGCTCCCGATTGGGCGGGAGGCTCGTACGAGCAGTACTTC
>TRBJ1-2|TRBV7-2|many|TRBD1
CASSLFGTGSFNYGYTF
TGTGCCAGCAGCTTATTTGGGACAGGGAGTTTTAACTATGGCTACACCTTC
>TRBJ2-1|TRBV29-1|many|-
CSVEGIDRLTYNEQFF
TGCAGCGTTGAGGGAATTGACAGGTTAACCTACAATGAGCAGTTCTTC
>TRBJ2-5|TRBV20-1|many|TRBD1
CSATQGARGETQYF
TGCAGTGCTACACAGGGGGCGAGAGGAGAGACCCAGTACTTC
>TRBJ2-7|TRBV7-2|-|-
CAKSRGSSYEQYF
TGTGCCAAATCAAGGGGGTCCTCCTACGAGCAGTACTTC
>TRBJ1-3|TRBV14|many|-
CASSQAAIIYRNTIYF
TGTGCCAGCAGCCAAGCCGCAATTATATACCGAAACACCATATATTTT
>TRBJ1-3|TRBV7-3|many|-
CASSLSGSGNTIYF
TGTGCCAGCAGCTTAAGCGGCTCTGGAAACACCATATATTTT
>TRBJ2-1|TRBV9|many|-
CASSPSWGGEQFF
TGTGCCAGCAGCCCCTCTTGGGGAGGTGAGCAGTTCTTC
>TRBJ2-7|TRBV7-2|many|TRBD2
CASSPAGGTSSYEQYF
TGTGCCAGCAGCCCCGCGGGGGGGACAAGCTCCTACGAGCAGTACTTC
>TRBJ2-7|TRBV12-3/TRBV12-4|many|-
CASSLIAVSYEQYF
TGTGCCAGCAGTTTAATCGCAGTATCTTACGAGCAGTACTTC
>TRBJ1-1|TRBV25-1|medium-sized|TRBD1
CASRTGGGTEAFF
TGTGCCAGCAGGACAGGGGGAGGCACTGAAGCTTTCTTT
>TRBJ2-5|TRBV19|-|TRBD2
CASSTTGTSGSETQYF
TGTGCCAGTAGTACAACCGGGACTAGCGGGAGTGAGACCCAGTACTTC
>TRBJ1-1|TRBV3-1|many|-
CASSRSGGDTEAFF
TGTGCCAGCAGCCGCTCCGGAGGGGACACTGAAGCTTTCTTT
>TRBJ1-1|TRBV29-1|many|-
CSVENGDNKAFF
TGCAGCGTTGAAAACGGGGATAACAAAGCTTTCTTT
>TRBJ2-7|TRBV18|-|TRBD2
CASSLAGVDEQYF
TGTGCCAGCTCACTAGCGGGGGTCGACGAGCAGTACTTC
>TRBJ2-4|TRBV5-6|-|TRBD1
CASSLGTANIQYF
TGTGCCAGCAGTCTCGGGACAGCAAACATTCAGTACTTC
>TRBJ2-3|TRBV18|-|-
CVSSPKTSNTDTQYF
TGTGTCAGCTCACCTAAAACTTCCAACACAGATACGCAGTATTTT
>TRBJ1-6|TRBV10-3|once|-
CAISAAEVGNSPLHF
TGTGCAATCAGTGCAGCGGAAGTTGGCAATTCACCCCTCCACTTT
>TRBJ2-3|TRBV20-1|many|TRBD2
CSANPLRVAGATDTQYF
TGCAGTGCAAACCCCCTCAGGGTAGCGGGTGCCACAGATACGCAGTATTTT
>TRBJ2-7|TRBV20-1|many|TRBD2
CSARSGTSGGYEQYF
TGCAGTGCACGGTCTGGGACTAGCGGGGGGTACGAGCAGTACTTC
>TRBJ1-2|TRBV12-3/TRBV12-4|many|-
CASRTPGSGYTF
TGTGCCAGCAGGACCCCAGGGAGTGGCTACACCTTC
>TRBJ1-6|TRBV4-3|many|-
CASSQDWDFPWSPLHF
TGCGCCAGCAGCCAAGATTGGGACTTCCCTTGGTCACCCCTCCACTTT
>TRBJ2-5|TRBV24-1|many|-
CATSDFGPAETQYF
TGTGCCACCAGTGATTTTGGACCAGCGGAGACCCAGTACTTC
>TRBJ1-3|TRBV6-6|many|TRBD1
CASSSWARGLGNTIYF
TGTGCCAGCAGTAGTTGGGCGAGGGGGCTAGGAAACACCATATATTTT
>TRBJ2-3|TRBV20-1|many|TRBD2
CSASKGTSLDTQYF
TGCAGTGCTTCAAAGGGGACTAGCTTGGATACGCAGTATTTT
>TRBJ2-7|TRBV29-1|many|TRBD1
CSVGTGGPYEQYF
TGCAGCGTTGGGACAGGGGGCCCCTACGAGCAGTACTTC
>TRBJ2-5|TRBV24-1|many|-
CATSAPSGVGETQYF
TGTGCCACCAGTGCTCCGTCCGGGGTAGGCGAGACCCAGTACTTC
>TRBJ2-1|TRBV9|many|TRBD2
CASSGLGTSGGGYNEQFF
TGTGCCAGCAGCGGACTAGGGACTAGCGGGGGGGGTTACAATGAGCAGTTCTTC
>TRBJ2-7|TRBV4-3|-|-
CVSSQGEGSYEQYF
TGCGTCAGCAGCCAAGGGGAAGGGTCCTATGAGCAGTACTTC
>TRBJ2-7|TRBV9|medium-sized|TRBD2
CASSAGTSGPSYEQYF
TGTGCCAGCAGCGCAGGGACTAGCGGCCCCTCCTACGAGCAGTACTTC
>TRBJ1-1|TRBV3-1|-|TRBD1
CASSSQTGYWTEAFF
TGTGCCAGCAGCTCGCAGACAGGGTACTGGACTGAAGCTTTCTTT
>TRBJ2-2|TRBV7-8|-|-
CASSPRRGVGAGELFF
TGTGCCAGCAGCCCCCGTAGGGGGGTTGGTGCCGGGGAGCTGTTTTTT
>TRBJ1-1|TRBV18|many|-
CASSPTTVNTEAFF
TGTGCCAGCTCACCAACGACAGTAAACACTGAAGCTTTCTTT
>TRBJ2-1|TRBV29-1|many|-
CSVGNVEQFF
TGCAGCGTTGGGAATGTCGAGCAGTTCTTC
>TRBJ1-1|TRBV5-1|-|TRBD1
CASSLRQGDTEAFF
TGCGCCAGCAGCCTTCGACAGGGGGACACTGAAGCTTTCTTT
>TRBJ2-6|TRBV4-3|many|-
CASSLEGVSGANVLTF
TGCGCCAGCAGCCTGGAGGGGGTCTCTGGGGCCAACGTCCTGACTTTC
>TRBJ2-5|TRBV7-2|few|-
CASSLAGPQETQYF
TGTGCCAGCAGCTTGGCAGGCCCCCAAGAGACCCAGTACTTC
>TRBJ1-3|TRBV9|many|-
CASSVAGKDTIYF
TGTGCCAGCAGCGTAGCAGGGAAGGACACCATATATTTT
>TRBJ2-1|TRBV9|many|-
CASSANLRVEGQFF
TGTGCCAGCAGCGCCAATCTACGGGTCGAGGGCCAGTTCTTC
>TRBJ2-6|TRBV29-1|many|-
CSVDRVSGANVLTF
TGCAGCGTTGATAGGGTCTCTGGGGCCAACGTCCTGACTTTC
>TRBJ2-1|TRBV4-3|medium-sized|TRBD2
CASSQRVIAGAERNEQFF
TGCGCCAGCAGCCAACGAGTTATAGCGGGAGCCGAACGGAATGAGCAGTTCTTC
>TRBJ1-4|TRBV7-9|-|-
CASSSGQSGDEKLLF
TGTGCCAGCAGCTCCGGACAGTCCGGGGATGAAAAACTGCTTTTT